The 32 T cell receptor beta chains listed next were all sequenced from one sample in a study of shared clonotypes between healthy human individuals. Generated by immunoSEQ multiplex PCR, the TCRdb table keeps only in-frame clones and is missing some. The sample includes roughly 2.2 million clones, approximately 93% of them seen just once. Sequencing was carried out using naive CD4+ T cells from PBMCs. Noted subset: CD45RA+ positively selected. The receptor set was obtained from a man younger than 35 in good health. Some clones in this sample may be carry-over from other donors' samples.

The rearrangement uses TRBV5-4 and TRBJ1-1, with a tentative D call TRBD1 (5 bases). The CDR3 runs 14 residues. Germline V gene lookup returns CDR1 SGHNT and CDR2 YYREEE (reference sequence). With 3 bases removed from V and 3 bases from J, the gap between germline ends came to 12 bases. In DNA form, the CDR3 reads TGTGCCAGCAGCTCGGGGGTGGGGGACACTGAAGCTTTCTTT. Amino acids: CASSSGVGDTEAFF.

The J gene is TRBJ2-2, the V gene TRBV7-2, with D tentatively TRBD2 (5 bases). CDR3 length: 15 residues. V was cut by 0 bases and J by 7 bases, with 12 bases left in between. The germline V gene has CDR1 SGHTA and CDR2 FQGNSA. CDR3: CASSLAPLAGGELFF. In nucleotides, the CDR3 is TGTGCCAGCAGCTTAGCTCCTCTAGCAGGCGGGGAGCTGTTTTTT. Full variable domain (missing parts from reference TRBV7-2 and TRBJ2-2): GAGVSQSPSNKVTEKGKDVELRCDPISGHTALYWYRQSLGQGLEFLIYFQGNSAPDKSGLPSDRFSAERTGGSVSTLTIQRTQQEDSAVYLCASSLAPLAGGELFFGEGSRLTVL.

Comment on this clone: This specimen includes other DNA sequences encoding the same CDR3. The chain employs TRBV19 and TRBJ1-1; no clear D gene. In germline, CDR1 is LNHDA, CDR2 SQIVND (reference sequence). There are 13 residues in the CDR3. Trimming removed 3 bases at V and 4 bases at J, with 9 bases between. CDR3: CASSIAVGTEAFF. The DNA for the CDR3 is TGTGCCAGTAGTATCGCGGTGGGCACTGAAGCTTTCTTT.

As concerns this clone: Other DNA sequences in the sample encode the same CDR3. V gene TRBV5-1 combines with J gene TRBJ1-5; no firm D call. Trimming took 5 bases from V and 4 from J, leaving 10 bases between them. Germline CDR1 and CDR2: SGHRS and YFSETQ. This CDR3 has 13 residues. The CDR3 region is CASSSDGNQPQHF. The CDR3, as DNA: TGCGCCAGCAGTTCGGACGGAAATCAGCCCCAGCATTTT.

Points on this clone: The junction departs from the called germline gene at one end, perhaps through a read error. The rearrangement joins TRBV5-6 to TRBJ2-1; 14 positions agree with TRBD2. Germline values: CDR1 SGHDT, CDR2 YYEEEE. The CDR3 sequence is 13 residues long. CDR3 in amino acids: CASSLGLAGGPLF. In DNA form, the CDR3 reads TGTGCCAGCAGCTTGGGACTAGCGGGAGGGCCGCTCTTC. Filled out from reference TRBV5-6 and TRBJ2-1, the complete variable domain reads DAGVTQSPTHLIKTRGQQVTLRCSPKSGHDTVSWYQQALGQGPQFIFQYYEEEERQRGNFPDRFSGHQFPNYSSELNVNALLLGDSALYLCASSLGLAGGPLFGPGTRLTVL.

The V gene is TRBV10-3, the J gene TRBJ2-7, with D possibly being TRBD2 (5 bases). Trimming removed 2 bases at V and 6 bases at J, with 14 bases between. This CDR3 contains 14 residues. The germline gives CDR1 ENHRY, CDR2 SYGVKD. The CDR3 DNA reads TGTGCCATCAGTGAGGCTTTTACGGCGGGCGAGCAGTACTTC. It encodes CAISEAFTAGEQYF.

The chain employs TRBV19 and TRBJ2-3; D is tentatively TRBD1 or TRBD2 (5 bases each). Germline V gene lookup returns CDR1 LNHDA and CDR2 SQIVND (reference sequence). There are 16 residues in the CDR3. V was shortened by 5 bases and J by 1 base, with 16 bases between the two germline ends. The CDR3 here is CASSLPGPAGTDTQYF. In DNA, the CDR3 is TGTGCCAGTAGTCTACCGGGACCCGCGGGCACAGATACGCAGTATTTT.

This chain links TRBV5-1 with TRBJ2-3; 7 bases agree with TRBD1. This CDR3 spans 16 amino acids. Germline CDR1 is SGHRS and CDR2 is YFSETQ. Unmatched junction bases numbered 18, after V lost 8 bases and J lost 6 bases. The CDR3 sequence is CASANPKGGAWDTQYF. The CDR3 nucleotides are TGCGCCAGTGCAAACCCCAAAGGGGGCGCCTGGGATACGCAGTATTTT.

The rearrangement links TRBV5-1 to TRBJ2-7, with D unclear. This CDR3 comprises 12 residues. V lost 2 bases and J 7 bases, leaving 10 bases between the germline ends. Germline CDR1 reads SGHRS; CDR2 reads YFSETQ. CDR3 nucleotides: TGCGCCAGCAGCTTACCCGAAACTGAGCAGTACTTC. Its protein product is CASSLPETEQYF.

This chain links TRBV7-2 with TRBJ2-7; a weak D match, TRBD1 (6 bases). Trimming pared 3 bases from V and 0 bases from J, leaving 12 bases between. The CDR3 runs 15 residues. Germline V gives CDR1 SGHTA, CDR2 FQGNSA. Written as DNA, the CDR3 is TGTGCCAGCAGCTTGTTGCCAGGGGCCTCCTACGAGCAGTACTTC. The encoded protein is CASSLLPGASYEQYF.

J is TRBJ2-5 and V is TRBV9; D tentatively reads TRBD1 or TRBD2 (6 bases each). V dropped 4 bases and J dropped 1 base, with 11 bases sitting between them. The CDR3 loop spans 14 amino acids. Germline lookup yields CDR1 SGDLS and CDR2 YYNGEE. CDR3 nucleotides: TGTGCCAGCAGCCCGAGGGGGGTCCAAGAGACCCAGTACTTC. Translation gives CASSPRGVQETQYF. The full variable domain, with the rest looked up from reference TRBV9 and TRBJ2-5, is DSGVTQTPKHLITATGQRVTLRCSPRSGDLSVYWYQQSLDQGLQFLIQYYNGEERAKGNILERFSAQQFPDLHSELNLSSLELGDSALYFCASSPRGVQETQYFGPGTRLLVL.

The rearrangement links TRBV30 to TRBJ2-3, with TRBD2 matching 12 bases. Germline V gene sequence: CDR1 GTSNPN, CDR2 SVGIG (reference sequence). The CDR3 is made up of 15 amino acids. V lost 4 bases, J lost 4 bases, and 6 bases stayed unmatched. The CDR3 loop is CAWTSGRAEADTQYF. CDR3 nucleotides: TGTGCCTGGACTAGCGGGAGGGCGGAGGCAGATACGCAGTATTTT.

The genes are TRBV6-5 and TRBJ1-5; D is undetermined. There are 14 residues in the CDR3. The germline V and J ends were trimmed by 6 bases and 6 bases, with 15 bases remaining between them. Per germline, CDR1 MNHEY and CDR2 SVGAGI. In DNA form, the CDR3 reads TGTGCCAGCAGGCGCGTTGGAATAAGTCAGCCCCAGCATTTT. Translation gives CASRRVGISQPQHF.

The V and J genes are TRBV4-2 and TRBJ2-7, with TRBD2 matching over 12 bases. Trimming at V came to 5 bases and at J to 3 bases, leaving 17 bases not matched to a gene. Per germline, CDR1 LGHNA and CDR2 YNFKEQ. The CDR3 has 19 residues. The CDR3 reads CASSATMTSGSVRIYEQYF. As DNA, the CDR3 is TGTGCCAGCAGCGCTACAATGACTAGCGGGAGTGTCAGGATCTACGAGCAGTACTTC.

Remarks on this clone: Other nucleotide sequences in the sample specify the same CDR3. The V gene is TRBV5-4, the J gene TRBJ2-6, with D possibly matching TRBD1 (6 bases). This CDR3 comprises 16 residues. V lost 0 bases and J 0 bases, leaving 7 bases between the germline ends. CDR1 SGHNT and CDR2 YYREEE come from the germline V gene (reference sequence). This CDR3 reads CASSLEQGSGANVLTF. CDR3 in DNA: TGTGCCAGCAGCTTGGAACAGGGCTCTGGGGCCAACGTCCTGACTTTC.

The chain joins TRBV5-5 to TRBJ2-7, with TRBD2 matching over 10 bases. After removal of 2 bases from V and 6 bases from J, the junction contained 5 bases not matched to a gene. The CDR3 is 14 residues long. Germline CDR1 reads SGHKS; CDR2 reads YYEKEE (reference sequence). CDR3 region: CASSFGIAGGEQYF. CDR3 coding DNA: TGTGCCAGCAGCTTCGGGATAGCGGGGGGCGAGCAGTACTTC.

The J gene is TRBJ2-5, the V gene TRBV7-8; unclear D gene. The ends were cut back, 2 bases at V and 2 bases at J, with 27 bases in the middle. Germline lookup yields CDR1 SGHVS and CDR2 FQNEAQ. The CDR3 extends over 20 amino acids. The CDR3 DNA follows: TGTGCCAGCAGCTTAAGGTCGGTCGGAAAACGAATGCCGAGACAAGAGACCCAGTACTTC. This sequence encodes CASSLRSVGKRMPRQETQYF.

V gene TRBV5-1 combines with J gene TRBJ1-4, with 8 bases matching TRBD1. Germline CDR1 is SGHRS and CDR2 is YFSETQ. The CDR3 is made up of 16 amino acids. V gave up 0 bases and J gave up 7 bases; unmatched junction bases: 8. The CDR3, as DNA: TGCGCCAGCAGCTTGGCAGGGGGGACAGGAGGTGAAAAACTGTTTTTT. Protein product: CASSLAGGTGGEKLFF.

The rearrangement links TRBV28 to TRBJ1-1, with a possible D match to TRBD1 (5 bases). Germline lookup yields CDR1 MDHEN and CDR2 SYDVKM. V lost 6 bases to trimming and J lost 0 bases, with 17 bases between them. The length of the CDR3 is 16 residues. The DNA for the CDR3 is TGTGCCAGCAGCCTGGAGTGGGGGGTTCTGAACACTGAAGCTTTCTTT. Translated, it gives CASSLEWGVLNTEAFF. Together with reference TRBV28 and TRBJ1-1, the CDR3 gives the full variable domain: DVKVTQSSRYLVKRTGEKVFLECVQDMDHENMFWYRQDPGLGLRLIYFSYDVKMKEKGDIPEGYSVSREKKERFSLILESASTNQTSMYLCASSLEWGVLNTEAFFGQGTRLTVV.

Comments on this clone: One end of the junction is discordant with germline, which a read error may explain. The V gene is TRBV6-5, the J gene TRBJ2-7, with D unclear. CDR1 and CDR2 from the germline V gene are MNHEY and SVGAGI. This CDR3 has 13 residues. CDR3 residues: CASSYSALGEQYF. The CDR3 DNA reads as TGTGCCAGCAGCTACTCGGCGCTAGGCGAGCAGTACTTC.

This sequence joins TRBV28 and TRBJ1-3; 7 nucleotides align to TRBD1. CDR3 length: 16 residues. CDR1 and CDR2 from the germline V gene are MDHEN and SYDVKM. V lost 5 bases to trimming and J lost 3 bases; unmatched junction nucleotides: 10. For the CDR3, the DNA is TGTGCCAGCAGTGCCCACTCAGGGGGTTATGGAAACACCATATATTTT. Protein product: CASSAHSGGYGNTIYF.

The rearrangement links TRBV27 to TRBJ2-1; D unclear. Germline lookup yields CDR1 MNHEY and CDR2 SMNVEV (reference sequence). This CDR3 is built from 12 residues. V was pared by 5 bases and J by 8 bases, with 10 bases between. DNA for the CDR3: TGTGCCAGCAGTCCCCATCGTTATGAGCAGTTCTTC. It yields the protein CASSPHRYEQFF.

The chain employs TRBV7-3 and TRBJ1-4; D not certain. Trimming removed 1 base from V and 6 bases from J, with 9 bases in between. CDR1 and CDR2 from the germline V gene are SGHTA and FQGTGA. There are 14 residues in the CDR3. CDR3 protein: CASSLRPGDEKLFF. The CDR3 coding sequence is TGTGCCAGCAGCTTAAGGCCGGGCGATGAAAAACTGTTTTTT.

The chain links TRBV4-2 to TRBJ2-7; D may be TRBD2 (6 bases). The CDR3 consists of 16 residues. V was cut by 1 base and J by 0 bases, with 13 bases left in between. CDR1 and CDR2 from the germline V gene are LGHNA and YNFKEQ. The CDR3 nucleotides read TGTGCCAGCAGCCAAGGGCCGGGAGACCCCTCCTACGAGCAGTACTTC. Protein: CASSQGPGDPSYEQYF.

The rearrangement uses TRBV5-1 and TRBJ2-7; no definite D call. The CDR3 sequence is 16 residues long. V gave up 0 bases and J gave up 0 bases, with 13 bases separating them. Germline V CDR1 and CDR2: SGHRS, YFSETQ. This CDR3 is CASSLDSRTSSYEQYF. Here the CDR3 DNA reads TGCGCCAGCAGCTTGGATTCGCGGACGAGCTCCTACGAGCAGTACTTC.

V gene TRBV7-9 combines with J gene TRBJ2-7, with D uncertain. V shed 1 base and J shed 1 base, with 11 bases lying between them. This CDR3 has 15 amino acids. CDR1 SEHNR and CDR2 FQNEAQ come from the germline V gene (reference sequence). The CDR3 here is CASSLGGTLSYEQYF. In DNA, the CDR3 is TGTGCCAGCAGCTTAGGTGGCACCCTGTCCTACGAGCAGTACTTC.

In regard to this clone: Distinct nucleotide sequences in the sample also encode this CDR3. CDR3 region: CASSLGQNTEAFF. The CDR3 DNA reads as TGTGCCAGCAGTTTAGGACAGAACACTGAAGCTTTCTTT. V and J are TRBV28 and TRBJ1-1, with TRBD1 as a possible D gene (5 bases). Trimming removed 2 bases from V and 1 base from J, with 5 bases in between. CDR1 and CDR2 from the germline V gene are MDHEN and SYDVKM. The CDR3 is 13 residues long.

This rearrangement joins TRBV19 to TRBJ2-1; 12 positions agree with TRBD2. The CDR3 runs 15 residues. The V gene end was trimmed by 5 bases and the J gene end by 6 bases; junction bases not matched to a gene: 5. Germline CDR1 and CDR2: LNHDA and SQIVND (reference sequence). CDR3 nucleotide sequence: TGTGCCAGTAGTCCGACTAGCGGGAGAACCAATGAGCAGTTCTTC. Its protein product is CASSPTSGRTNEQFF. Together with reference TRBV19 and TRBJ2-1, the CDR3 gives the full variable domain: DGGITQSPKYLFRKEGQNVTLSCEQNLNHDAMYWYRQDPGQGLRLIYYSQIVNDFQKGDIAEGYSVSREKKESFPLTVTSAQKNPTAFYLCASSPTSGRTNEQFFGPGTRLTVL.

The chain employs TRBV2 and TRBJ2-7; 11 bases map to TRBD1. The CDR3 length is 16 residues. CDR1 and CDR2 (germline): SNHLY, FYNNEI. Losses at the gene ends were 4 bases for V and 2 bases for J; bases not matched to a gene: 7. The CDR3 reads CASSVLGQGATYEQYF. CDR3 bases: TGTGCCAGCAGTGTTCTTGGACAGGGGGCCACCTACGAGCAGTACTTC.

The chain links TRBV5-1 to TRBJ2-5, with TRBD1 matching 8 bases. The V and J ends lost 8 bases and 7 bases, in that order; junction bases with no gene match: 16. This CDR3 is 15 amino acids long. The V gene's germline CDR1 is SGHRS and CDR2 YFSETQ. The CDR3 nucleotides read TGCGCCAGTAAAGGACAGGGCACCAATTTGTGGACCCAGTACTTC. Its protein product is CASKGQGTNLWTQYF.

The CDR3 nucleotides read TGCAGCGTTGGGGGGGACAGGGGGCACACCACTGAAGCTTTCTTT. It encodes CSVGGDRGHTTEAFF. The rearrangement links TRBV29-1 to TRBJ1-1, with 12 bases lining up with TRBD1. V lost 4 bases, J lost 4 bases, and 7 bases stayed unmatched. The CDR3 has 15 amino acids. The germline V gene encodes CDR1 SQVTM and CDR2 ANQGSEA. Full variable domain (missing parts from reference TRBV29-1 and TRBJ1-1): SAVISQKPSRDICQRGTSLTIQCQVDSQVTMMFWYRQQPGQSLTLIATANQGSEATYESGFVIDKFPISRPNLTFSTLTVSNMSPEDSSIYLCSVGGDRGHTTEAFFGQGTRLTVV.

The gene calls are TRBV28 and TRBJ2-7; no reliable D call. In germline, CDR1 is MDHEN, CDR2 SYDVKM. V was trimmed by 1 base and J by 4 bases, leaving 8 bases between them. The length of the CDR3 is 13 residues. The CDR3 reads CASSLFVGYEQYF. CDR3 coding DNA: TGTGCCAGCAGTTTATTCGTGGGTTACGAGCAGTACTTC.